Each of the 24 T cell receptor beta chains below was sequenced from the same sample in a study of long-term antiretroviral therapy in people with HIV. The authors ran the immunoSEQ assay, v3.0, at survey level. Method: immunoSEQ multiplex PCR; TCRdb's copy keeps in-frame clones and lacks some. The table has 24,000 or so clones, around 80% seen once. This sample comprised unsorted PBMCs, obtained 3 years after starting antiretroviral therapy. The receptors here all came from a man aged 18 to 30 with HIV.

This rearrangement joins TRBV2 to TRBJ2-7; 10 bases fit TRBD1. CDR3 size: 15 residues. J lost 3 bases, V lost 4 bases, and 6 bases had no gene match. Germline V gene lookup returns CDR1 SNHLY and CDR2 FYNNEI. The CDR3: CASSADRGRNYEQYV. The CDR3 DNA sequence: TGTGCCAGCAGTGCCGACAGGGGGCGAAACTACGAGCAGTACGTC.

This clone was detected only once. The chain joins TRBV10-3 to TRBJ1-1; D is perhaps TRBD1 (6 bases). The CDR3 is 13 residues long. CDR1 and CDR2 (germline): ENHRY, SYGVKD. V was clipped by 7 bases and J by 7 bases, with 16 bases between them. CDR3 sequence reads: CAIKGREGDEAFF. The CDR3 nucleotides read TGTGCCATCAAGGGCAGGGAGGGGGATGAAGCTTTCTTT.

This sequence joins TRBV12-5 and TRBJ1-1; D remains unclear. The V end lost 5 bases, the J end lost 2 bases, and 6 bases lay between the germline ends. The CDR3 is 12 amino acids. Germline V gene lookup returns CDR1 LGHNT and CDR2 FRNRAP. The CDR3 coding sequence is TGTGCTAGTGGTATAGGTAACACTGAAGCTTTCTTT. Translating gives CASGIGNTEAFF.

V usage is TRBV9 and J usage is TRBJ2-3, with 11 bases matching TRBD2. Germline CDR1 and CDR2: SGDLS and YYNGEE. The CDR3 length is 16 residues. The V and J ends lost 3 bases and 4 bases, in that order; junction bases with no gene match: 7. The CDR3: CASSGLSGGASDTQYF. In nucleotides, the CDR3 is TGTGCCAGCAGCGGGCTTAGCGGGGGGGCCTCAGATACGCAGTATTTT.

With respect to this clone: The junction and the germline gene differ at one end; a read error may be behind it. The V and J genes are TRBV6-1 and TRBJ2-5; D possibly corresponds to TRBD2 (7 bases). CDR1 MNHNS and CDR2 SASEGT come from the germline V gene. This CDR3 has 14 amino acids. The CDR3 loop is CASREAGTQETQYF. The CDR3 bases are TGTGCCAGCAGAGAAGCGGGGACACAAGAGACCCAGTACTTC.

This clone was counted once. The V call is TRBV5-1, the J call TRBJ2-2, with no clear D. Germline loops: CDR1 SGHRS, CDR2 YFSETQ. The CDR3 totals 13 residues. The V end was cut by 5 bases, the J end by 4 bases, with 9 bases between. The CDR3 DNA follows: TGCGCCAGCAGGACTTCTACCACCGGGGAGCTGTTTTTT. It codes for CASRTSTTGELFF. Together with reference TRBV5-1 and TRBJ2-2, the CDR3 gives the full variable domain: KAGVTQTPRYLIKTRGQQVTLSCSPISGHRSVSWYQQTPGQGLQFLFEYFSETQRNKGNFPGRFSGRQFSNSRSEMNVSTLELGDSALYLCASRTSTTGELFFGEGSRLTVL.

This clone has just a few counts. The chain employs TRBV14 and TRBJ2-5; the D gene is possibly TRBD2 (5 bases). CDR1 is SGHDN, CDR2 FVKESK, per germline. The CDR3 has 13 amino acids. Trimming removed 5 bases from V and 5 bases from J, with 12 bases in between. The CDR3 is CASSSLVLETQYF. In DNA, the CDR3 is TGTGCCAGCAGCTCACTAGTTTTGGAGACCCAGTACTTC.

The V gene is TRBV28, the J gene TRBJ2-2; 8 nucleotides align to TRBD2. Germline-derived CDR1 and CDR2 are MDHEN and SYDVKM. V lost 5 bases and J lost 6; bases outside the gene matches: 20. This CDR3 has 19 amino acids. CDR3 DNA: TGTGCCAGCAGTCCCGAGGAATGGGCCGGGACTAGAGGCCCCGGGGAGCTGTTTTTT. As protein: CASSPEEWAGTRGPGELFF.

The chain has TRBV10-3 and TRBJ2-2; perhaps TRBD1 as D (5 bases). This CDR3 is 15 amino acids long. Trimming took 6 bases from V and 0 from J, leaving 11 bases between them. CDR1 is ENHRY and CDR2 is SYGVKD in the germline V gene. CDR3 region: CAISPTASNTGELFF. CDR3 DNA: TGTGCCATCAGCCCGACAGCGTCGAACACCGGGGAGCTGTTTTTT.

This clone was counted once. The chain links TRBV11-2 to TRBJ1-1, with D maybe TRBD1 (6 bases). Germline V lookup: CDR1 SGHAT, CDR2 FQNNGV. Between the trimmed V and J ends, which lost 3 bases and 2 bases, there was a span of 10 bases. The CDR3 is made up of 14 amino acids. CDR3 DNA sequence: TGTGCCAGCAGCTTCGGACAGCTTAACACTGAAGCTTTCTTT. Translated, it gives CASSFGQLNTEAFF.

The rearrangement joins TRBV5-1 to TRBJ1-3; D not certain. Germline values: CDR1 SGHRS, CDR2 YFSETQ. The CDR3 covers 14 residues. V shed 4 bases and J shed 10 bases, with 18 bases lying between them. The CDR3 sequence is CASSPGDGPGTIYF. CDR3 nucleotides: TGCGCCAGCAGCCCGGGAGATGGACCTGGGACCATATATTTT.

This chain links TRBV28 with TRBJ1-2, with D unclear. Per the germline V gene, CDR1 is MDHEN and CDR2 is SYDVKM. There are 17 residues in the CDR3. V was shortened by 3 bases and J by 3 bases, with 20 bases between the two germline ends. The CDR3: CASSFLTEPSTYYGYTF. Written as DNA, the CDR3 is TGTGCCAGCAGTTTCCTCACAGAGCCATCCACCTACTATGGCTACACCTTC.

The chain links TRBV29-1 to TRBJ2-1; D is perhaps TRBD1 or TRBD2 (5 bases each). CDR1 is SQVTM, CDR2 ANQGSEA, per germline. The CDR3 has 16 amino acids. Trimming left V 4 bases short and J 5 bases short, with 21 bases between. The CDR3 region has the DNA TGCAGCGTTGCTTCCGGATGGGGGATGACTAACAATGAGCAGTTCTTC. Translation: CSVASGWGMTNNEQFF.

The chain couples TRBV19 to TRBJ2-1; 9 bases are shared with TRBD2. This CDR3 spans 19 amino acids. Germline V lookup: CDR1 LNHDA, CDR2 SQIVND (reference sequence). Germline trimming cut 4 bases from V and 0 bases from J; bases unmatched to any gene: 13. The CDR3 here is CASSTGTSLPYSSYNEQFF. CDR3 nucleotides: TGTGCCAGTAGTACCGGGACTAGCCTACCTTATAGCTCCTACAATGAGCAGTTCTTC.

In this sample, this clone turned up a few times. The CDR3 DNA is TGTGCCAGCAGCGATACCCTCCCTACAGGGACAAATTCACCCCTCCACTTT. Its translation: CASSDTLPTGTNSPLHF. The chain couples TRBV7-2 to TRBJ1-6, with D perhaps matching TRBD1 (6 bases). Germline lookup yields CDR1 SGHTA and CDR2 FQGNSA. Trimming left V 5 bases short and J 7 bases short, with 21 bases between. CDR3 length: 17 amino acids.

The CDR3 coding sequence is TGTGCCAGTAGTATAGCCGGGGAGATAGATACGCAGTATTTT. Residues: CASSIAGEIDTQYF. V gene TRBV19 combines with J gene TRBJ2-3; D might be TRBD2 (5 bases). The V and J ends lost 1 base and 5 bases respectively, with 10 bases between them. CDR1 LNHDA and CDR2 SQIVND come from the germline V gene (reference sequence). This CDR3 is built from 14 residues. Full variable domain (remainder filled in from reference TRBV19 and TRBJ2-3): DGGITQSPKYLFRKEGQNVTLSCEQNLNHDAMYWYRQDPGQGLRLIYYSQIVNDFQKGDIAEGYSVSREKKESFPLTVTSAQKNPTAFYLCASSIAGEIDTQYFGPGTRLTVL.

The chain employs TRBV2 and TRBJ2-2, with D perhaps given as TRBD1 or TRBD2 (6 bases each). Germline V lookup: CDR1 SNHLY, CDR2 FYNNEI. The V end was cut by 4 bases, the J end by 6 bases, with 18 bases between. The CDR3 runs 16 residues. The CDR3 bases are TGTGCCAGCAGTGGTAGGAAGGGGGAGGTCGCCGGGGAGCTGTTTTTT. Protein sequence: CASSGRKGEVAGELFF.

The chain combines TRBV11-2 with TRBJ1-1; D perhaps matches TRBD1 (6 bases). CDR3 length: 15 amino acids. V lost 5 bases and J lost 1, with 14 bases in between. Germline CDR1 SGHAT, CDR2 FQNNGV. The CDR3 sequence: CASSAGGGWNTEAFF. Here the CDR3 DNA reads TGTGCCAGCAGCGCAGGCGGGGGCTGGAACACTGAAGCTTTCTTT.

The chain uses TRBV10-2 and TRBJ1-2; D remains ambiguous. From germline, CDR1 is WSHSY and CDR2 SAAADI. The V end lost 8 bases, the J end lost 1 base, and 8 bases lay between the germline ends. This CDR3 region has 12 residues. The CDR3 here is CASQGGNYGYTF. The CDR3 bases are TGCGCCAGCCAAGGCGGTAACTATGGCTACACCTTC.

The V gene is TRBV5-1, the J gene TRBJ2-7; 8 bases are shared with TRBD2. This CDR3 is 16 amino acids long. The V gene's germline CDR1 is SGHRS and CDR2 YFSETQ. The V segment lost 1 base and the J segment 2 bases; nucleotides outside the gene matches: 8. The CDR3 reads CASSLSYGTSPYEQYF. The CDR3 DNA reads TGCGCCAGCAGCTTGTCTTACGGGACTAGTCCCTACGAGCAGTACTTC.

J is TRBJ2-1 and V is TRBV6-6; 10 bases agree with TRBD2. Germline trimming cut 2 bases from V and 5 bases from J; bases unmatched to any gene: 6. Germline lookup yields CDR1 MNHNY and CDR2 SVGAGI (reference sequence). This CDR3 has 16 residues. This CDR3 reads CASSYSRTSGDNEQFF. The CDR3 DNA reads TGTGCCAGCAGTTACAGCAGGACTAGCGGTGACAATGAGCAGTTCTTC.

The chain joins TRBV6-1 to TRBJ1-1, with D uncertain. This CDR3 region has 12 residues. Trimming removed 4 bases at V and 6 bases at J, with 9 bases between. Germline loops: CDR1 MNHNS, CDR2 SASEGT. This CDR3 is CASSVSDSEAFF. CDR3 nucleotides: TGTGCCAGCAGTGTATCCGACTCTGAAGCTTTCTTT.

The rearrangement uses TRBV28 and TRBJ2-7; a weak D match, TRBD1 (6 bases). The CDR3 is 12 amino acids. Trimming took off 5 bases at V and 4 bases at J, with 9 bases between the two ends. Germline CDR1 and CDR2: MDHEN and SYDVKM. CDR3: CASSAGTYEQYF. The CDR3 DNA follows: TGTGCCAGCAGTGCCGGGACATACGAGCAGTACTTC.

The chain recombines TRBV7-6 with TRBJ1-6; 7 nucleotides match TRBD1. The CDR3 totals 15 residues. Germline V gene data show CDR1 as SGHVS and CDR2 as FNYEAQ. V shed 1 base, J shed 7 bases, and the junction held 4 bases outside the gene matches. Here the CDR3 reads CASSLGGQINSPLHF. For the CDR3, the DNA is TGTGCCAGCAGCTTAGGGGGACAGATCAATTCACCCCTCCACTTT.